These 17 T cell receptor beta chains share one sample of origin, sequenced in a study of neurological immune-mediated disorders. Each CDR3 protein is one row after TCRdb ran MiXCR on the 5' RACE reads. The data contain about 50,000 distinct CDR3 sequences, roughly 15% of them singletons. Sequenced sample: PBMCs. All receptors derive from a man between 60 and 75 years old in good health.

This chain joins TRBV11-2 and TRBJ2-2; 9 bases match TRBD1. From germline, CDR1 is SGHAT and CDR2 FQNNGV. This CDR3 comprises 17 residues. V gave up 8 bases and J gave up 14 bases; unmatched junction bases: 24. The CDR3 protein is CASRRGPGQGRTGDLFF. In DNA, the CDR3 is TGTGCCAGCCGCAGGGGACCGGGACAGGGTCGCACCGGTGACCTGTTTTTT.

This clonotype has more than one count but fewer than ten. The chain uses TRBV5-6 and TRBJ1-5; D gene ambiguous. Trimming shortened V by 1 base and J by 0 bases, and 14 bases separated the two germline ends. Germline-derived CDR1 and CDR2 are SGHDT and YYEEEE. CDR3 length: 17 residues. The CDR3 DNA is TGTGCCAGCAGCTTGAGCGGCAGCCTTCTTAGCAATCAGCCCCAGCATTTT. Translation: CASSLSGSLLSNQPQHF. Full variable domain (outside the CDR3, taken from reference TRBV5-6 and TRBJ1-5): DAGVTQSPTHLIKTRGQQVTLRCSPKSGHDTVSWYQQALGQGPQFIFQYYEEEERQRGNFPDRFSGHQFPNYSSELNVNALLLGDSALYLCASSLSGSLLSNQPQHFGDGTRLSIL.

In its sample, this clonotype was seen many times. This chain links TRBV20-1 with TRBJ1-5; D gene unclear. CDR3 length equals 15 residues. V was cut by 2 bases and J by 5 bases, with 16 bases left in between. Germline lookup yields CDR1 DFQATT and CDR2 SNEGSKA (reference sequence). CDR3 sequence: CSARYTGPSDQPQHF. The CDR3 nucleotides read TGCAGTGCTAGATATACCGGACCCTCAGATCAGCCCCAGCATTTT.

This clonotype was seen ten or more times. The chain recombines TRBV20-1 with TRBJ2-7; 12 bases align to TRBD1. Germline CDR1 and CDR2: DFQATT and SNEGSKA (reference sequence). This CDR3 region has 15 residues. The V and J ends lost 0 bases and 6 bases, in that order; junction bases with no gene match: 6. CDR3 loop: CSARDLGQGAPEQYF. The CDR3, as DNA: TGCAGTGCTAGAGATCTGGGACAGGGGGCTCCCGAGCAGTACTTC.

This clonotype came up many times. The chain combines TRBV7-2 with TRBJ2-5; no definite D call. Deletions cut 4 bases from V and 5 bases from J, with 20 bases between. In germline, CDR1 is SGHTA, CDR2 FQGNSA. The CDR3 covers 16 residues. The CDR3 DNA is TGTGCCAGCAGCTCCGACTGGTCGGTGGAGCTGGAGACCCAGTACTTC. Translated, it gives CASSSDWSVELETQYF.

This clonotype is medium-sized (0.01 to 0.1%) in the sample. This chain joins TRBV6-5 and TRBJ2-7, with 10 bases that match TRBD1. CDR3 length equals 14 residues. With 2 bases clipped from V and 5 bases from J, the junction kept 3 bases outside the gene matches. CDR1 MNHEY and CDR2 SVGAGI come from the germline V gene. This CDR3 reads CASSYGTGVDEQYF. CDR3 sequence (DNA): TGTGCCAGCAGTTACGGGACAGGGGTTGACGAGCAGTACTTC.

This clonotype was seen repeatedly, ten times or more. The chain recombines TRBV18 with TRBJ1-2; the match to TRBD1 covers 9 bases. The CDR3 loop spans 13 amino acids. V was clipped by 3 bases and J by 5 bases; unmatched bases: 1. Germline V CDR1 and CDR2: KGHSH, LQKENI. CDR3 DNA: TGTGCCAGCTCACCGGACAGGGGTTATGGCTACACCTTC. This codes for CASSPDRGYGYTF.

This clonotype was seen many times. V usage is TRBV20-1 and J usage is TRBJ2-7; a weak D match, TRBD2 (5 bases). The V gene lost 4 bases and the J gene lost 4 bases, with 14 bases spanning the gap. The germline gives CDR1 DFQATT, CDR2 SNEGSKA (reference sequence). The CDR3 loop spans 13 amino acids. The CDR3 region is CSAIPSEGYEQYF. The CDR3 region has the DNA TGCAGTGCTATCCCCTCCGAGGGTTACGAGCAGTACTTC.

Comment on this clonotype: This may come from a read error, since a much larger clone is one base off. The rearrangement uses TRBV29-1 and TRBJ2-3; D is undetermined. The CDR3 runs to 13 residues. Per the germline V gene, CDR1 is SQVTM and CDR2 is ANQGSEA. The CDR3 here is CSIDVLSTYTQYF. For the CDR3, the DNA is TGCAGCATTGATGTTCTCAGCACATATACGCAGTATTTT.

V is TRBV5-1 and J is TRBJ2-7; 15 bases are shared with TRBD2. The germline gives CDR1 SGHRS, CDR2 YFSETQ. J gave up 4 bases and V 7 bases, and 9 bases lay outside the gene matches. The CDR3 is made up of 16 amino acids. CDR3 coding DNA: TGCGCCAGCCCAGGACTAGCGGGAGGGCCGCGGTACGAGCAGTACTTC. It codes for CASPGLAGGPRYEQYF.

This clonotype was counted ten times or more. V usage is TRBV9 and J usage is TRBJ2-3; D might be TRBD2 (6 bases). There are 15 residues in the CDR3. V was cut by 0 bases and J by 5 bases, with 13 bases left in between. Germline V gene lookup returns CDR1 SGDLS and CDR2 YYNGEE. In nucleotides, the CDR3 is TGTGCCAGCAGCGTAGGCGGGACGAGAGGAGATACGCAGTATTTT. Translated, it gives CASSVGGTRGDTQYF. Full variable domain (missing parts from reference TRBV9 and TRBJ2-3): DSGVTQTPKHLITATGQRVTLRCSPRSGDLSVYWYQQSLDQGLQFLIQYYNGEERAKGNILERFSAQQFPDLHSELNLSSLELGDSALYFCASSVGGTRGDTQYFGPGTRLTVL.

This clonotype was detected many times. The V call is TRBV20-1, the J call TRBJ2-1; 7 bases fit TRBD1. The CDR3 has 16 amino acids. J gave up 3 bases and V 3 bases, and 11 bases lay outside the gene matches. Germline V gene data show CDR1 as DFQATT and CDR2 as SNEGSKA (reference sequence). CDR3 sequence reads: CSASLPRNRGYNEQFF. The CDR3 DNA reads as TGCAGTGCTAGTCTCCCTCGTAACAGGGGCTACAATGAGCAGTTCTTC.

V usage is TRBV25-1 and J usage is TRBJ1-6; D gene ambiguous. Germline V gives CDR1 MGHDK, CDR2 SYGVNS. This CDR3 has 13 residues. Trimming took off 1 base at V and 7 bases at J, with 5 bases between the two ends. The CDR3 DNA reads TGTGCCAGCAGTGAATCTACCAATTCACCCCTCCACTTT. Translation: CASSESTNSPLHF.

In its sample, this clonotype was seen many times. The V gene is TRBV24-1, the J gene TRBJ2-3, with TRBD2 identical over 8 bases. The length of the CDR3 is 16 residues. Germline V CDR1 and CDR2: KGHDR, SFDVKD. The V gene end was trimmed by 4 bases and the J gene end by 5 bases; junction bases not matched to a gene: 10. In DNA form, the CDR3 reads TGTGCCACCAGTGAACATCGGGGACTAGTAGGAGATACGCAGTATTTT. The encoded protein is CATSEHRGLVGDTQYF.

This clonotype was counted ten times or more. This sequence joins TRBV10-3 and TRBJ2-7; TRBD1 aligns across 9 bases. This CDR3 comprises 14 residues. Germline trimming cut 6 bases from V and 7 bases from J; bases unmatched to any gene: 10. CDR1 is ENHRY, CDR2 SYGVKD, per germline. The CDR3 sequence is CAIRDDRGSGEQYF. DNA of the CDR3: TGTGCCATCAGGGATGACAGGGGGTCGGGTGAGCAGTACTTC.

At least ten counts were recorded for this clonotype. The chain is built from TRBV28 and TRBJ1-2; TRBD1 is a possible D gene (5 bases). CDR3 length: 15 residues. V was shortened by 10 bases and J by 4 bases, with 22 bases between the two germline ends. The germline CDR1 and CDR2 sequences are MDHEN and SYDVKM. This CDR3 reads CAISGYTGGAYGYTF. CDR3 nucleotide sequence: TGTGCCATCTCAGGATACACCGGAGGGGCCTATGGCTACACCTTC.

As to this clonotype: One end of the junction is discordant with germline, which a read error may explain. The CDR3, as DNA: TGCAGTGCTAGACCTCCCAGGGGTCGTAGCTCCTACAATAAGCAGTTCTTC. Its translation: CSARPPRGRSSYNKQFF. J is TRBJ2-1 and V is TRBV20-1; maybe TRBD1 (6 bases). The CDR3 is 17 amino acids. In germline, CDR1 is DFQATT, CDR2 SNEGSKA (reference sequence).